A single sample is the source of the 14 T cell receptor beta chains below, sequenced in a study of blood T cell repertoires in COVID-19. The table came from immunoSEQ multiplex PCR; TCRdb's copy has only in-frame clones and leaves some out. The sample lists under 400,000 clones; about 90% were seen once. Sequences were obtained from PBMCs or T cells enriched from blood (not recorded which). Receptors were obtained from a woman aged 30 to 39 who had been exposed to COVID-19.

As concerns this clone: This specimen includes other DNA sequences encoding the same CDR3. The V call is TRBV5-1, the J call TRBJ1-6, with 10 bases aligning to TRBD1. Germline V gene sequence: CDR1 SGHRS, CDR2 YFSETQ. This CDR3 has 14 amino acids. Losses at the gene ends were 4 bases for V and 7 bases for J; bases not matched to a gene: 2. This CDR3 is CASSLGQGNSPLHF. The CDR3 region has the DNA TGCGCCAGCAGCCTGGGACAGGGGAATTCACCCCTCCACTTT.

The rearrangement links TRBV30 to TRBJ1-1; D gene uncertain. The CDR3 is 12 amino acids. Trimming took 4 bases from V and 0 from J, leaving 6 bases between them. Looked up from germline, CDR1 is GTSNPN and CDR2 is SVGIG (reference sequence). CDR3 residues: CAWTLMNTEAFF. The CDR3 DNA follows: TGTGCCTGGACCTTAATGAACACTGAAGCTTTCTTT.

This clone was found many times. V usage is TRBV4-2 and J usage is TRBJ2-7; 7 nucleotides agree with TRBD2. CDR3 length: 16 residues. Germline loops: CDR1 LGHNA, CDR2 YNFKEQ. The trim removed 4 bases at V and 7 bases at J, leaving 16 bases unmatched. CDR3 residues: CASSPSGRGGIGEQYF. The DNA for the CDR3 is TGTGCCAGCAGCCCCTCCGGGCGGGGAGGGATCGGGGAGCAGTACTTC.

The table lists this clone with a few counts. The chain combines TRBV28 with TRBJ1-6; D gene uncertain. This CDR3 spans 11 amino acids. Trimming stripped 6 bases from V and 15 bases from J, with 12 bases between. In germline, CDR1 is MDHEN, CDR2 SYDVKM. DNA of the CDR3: TGTGCCAGCAGCCGGAACGAGGTCCTCCACTTT. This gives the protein CASSRNEVLHF.

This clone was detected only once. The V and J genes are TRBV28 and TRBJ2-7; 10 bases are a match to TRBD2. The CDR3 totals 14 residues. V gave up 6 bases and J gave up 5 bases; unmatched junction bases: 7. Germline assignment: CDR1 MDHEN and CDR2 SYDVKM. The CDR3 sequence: CASSPAGGKDEQYF. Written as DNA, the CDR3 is TGTGCCAGCAGCCCAGCGGGAGGGAAGGACGAGCAGTACTTC.

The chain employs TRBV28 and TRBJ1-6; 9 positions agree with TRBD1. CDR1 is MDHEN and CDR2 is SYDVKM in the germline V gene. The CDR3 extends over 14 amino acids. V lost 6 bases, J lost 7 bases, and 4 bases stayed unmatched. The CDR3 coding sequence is TGTGCCAGCAGCCCCGGACAGGGGAATTCACCCCTCCACTTT. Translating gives CASSPGQGNSPLHF. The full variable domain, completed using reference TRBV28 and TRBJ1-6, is DVKVTQSSRYLVKRTGEKVFLECVQDMDHENMFWYRQDPGLGLRLIYFSYDVKMKEKGDIPEGYSVSREKKERFSLILESASTNQTSMYLCASSPGQGNSPLHFGNGTRLTVT.

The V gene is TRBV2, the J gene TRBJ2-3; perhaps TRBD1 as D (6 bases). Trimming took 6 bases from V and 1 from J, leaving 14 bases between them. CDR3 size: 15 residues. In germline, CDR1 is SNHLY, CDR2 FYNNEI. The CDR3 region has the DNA TGTGCCAGCAGCCGCAGGGCAGGGGGCACAGATACGCAGTATTTT. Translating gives CASSRRAGGTDTQYF.

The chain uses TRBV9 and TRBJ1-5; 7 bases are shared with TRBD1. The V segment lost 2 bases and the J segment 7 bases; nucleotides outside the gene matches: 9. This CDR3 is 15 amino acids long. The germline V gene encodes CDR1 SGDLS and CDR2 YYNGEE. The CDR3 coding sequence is TGTGCCAGCAGCGTTATGACAGGGTCGGAGCAGCCCCAGCATTTT. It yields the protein CASSVMTGSEQPQHF. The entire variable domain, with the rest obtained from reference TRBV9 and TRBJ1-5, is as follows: DSGVTQTPKHLITATGQRVTLRCSPRSGDLSVYWYQQSLDQGLQFLIQYYNGEERAKGNILERFSAQQFPDLHSELNLSSLELGDSALYFCASSVMTGSEQPQHFGDGTRLSIL.

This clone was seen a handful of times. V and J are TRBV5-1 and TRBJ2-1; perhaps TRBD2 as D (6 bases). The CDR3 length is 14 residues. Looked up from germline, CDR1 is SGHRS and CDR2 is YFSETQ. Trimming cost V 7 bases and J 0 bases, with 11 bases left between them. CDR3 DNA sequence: TGCGCCAGCGGGGGGAGTGGCTCCTACAATGAGCAGTTCTTC. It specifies CASGGSGSYNEQFF.

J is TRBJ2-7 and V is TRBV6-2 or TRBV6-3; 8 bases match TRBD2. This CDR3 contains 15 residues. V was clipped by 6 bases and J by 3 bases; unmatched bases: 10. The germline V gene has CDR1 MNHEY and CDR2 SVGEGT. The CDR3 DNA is TGTGCCAGCAGCCCGAGCGGGAGTGGGAACTACGAGCAGTACTTC. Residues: CASSPSGSGNYEQYF.

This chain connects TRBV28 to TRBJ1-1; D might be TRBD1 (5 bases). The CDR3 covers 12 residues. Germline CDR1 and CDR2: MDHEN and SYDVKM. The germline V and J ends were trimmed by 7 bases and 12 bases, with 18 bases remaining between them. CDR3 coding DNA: TGTGCCAGCACCCTGGGGGGTTGGGGAACTTTCTTT. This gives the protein CASTLGGWGTFF.

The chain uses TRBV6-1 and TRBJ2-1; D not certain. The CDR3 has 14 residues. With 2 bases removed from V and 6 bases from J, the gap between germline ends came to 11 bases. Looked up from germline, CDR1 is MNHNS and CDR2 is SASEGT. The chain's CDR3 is CASSEMELSNEQFF. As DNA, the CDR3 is TGTGCCAGCAGTGAAATGGAGCTATCCAATGAGCAGTTCTTC.

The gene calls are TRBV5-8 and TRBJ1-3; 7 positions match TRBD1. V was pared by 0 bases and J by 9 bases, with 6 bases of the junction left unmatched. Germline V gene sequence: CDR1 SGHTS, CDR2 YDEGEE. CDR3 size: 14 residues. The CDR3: CASSLGGTASTIYF. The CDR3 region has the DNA TGTGCCAGCAGCTTGGGGGGGACAGCCTCCACCATATATTTT.

The CDR3 reads CASSRWSGDNEQFF. CDR3 bases: TGTGCCAGTAGTAGATGGAGCGGAGACAATGAGCAGTTCTTC. The rearrangement joins TRBV19 to TRBJ2-1, with D perhaps matching TRBD2 (5 bases). Germline V gene data show CDR1 as LNHDA and CDR2 as SQIVND (reference sequence). Trimming removed 4 bases from V and 5 bases from J, with 12 bases in between. This CDR3 comprises 14 residues.